What follows are 25 T cell receptor beta chains derived from one specimen sequenced in a study of T cell repertoires in ileal Crohn's disease. The table came from immunoSEQ multiplex PCR; TCRdb's copy has only in-frame clones and leaves some out. The table lists fewer than 5,500 clones, 82% of them singletons. The specimen was ileal tissue. The receptors were gathered from an adult with Crohn's disease.

Written as DNA, the CDR3 is TGTGCCAGCAGTGAACGATTGTCAGCCATTACTAATGAAAAACTGTTTTTT. This translates into CASSERLSAITNEKLFF. This chain links TRBV6-1 with TRBJ1-4; no reliable D call. V was cut by 2 bases and J by 2 bases, with 15 bases left in between. From germline, CDR1 is MNHNS and CDR2 SASEGT. The CDR3 consists of 17 residues.

The chain is built from TRBV10-3 and TRBJ2-1; D is perhaps TRBD2 (6 bases). V was trimmed by 2 bases and J by 4 bases, leaving 6 bases between them. The CDR3 consists of 13 residues. Germline V CDR1 and CDR2: ENHRY, SYGVKD. The CDR3 region is CAISEGGYNEQFF. CDR3 nucleotide sequence: TGTGCCATCAGTGAGGGGGGGTACAATGAGCAGTTCTTC.

The V call is TRBV9, the J call TRBJ1-6; TRBD1 might be the D (6 bases). There are 14 residues in the CDR3. Germline CDR1 and CDR2: SGDLS and YYNGEE. The V gene lost 3 bases and the J gene lost 7 bases, with 11 bases spanning the gap. CDR3 sequence (DNA): TGTGCCAGCAGCGCCGGACAGATAAATTCACCCCTCCACTTT. This translates into CASSAGQINSPLHF.

The J gene is TRBJ2-3, the V gene TRBV4-3; D uncertain. Trimming pared 4 bases from V and 1 base from J, leaving 12 bases between. The CDR3 totals 15 residues. CDR1 is LGHNA, CDR2 YSLEER, per germline. The CDR3 protein is CASSLGLVGTDTQYF. In DNA, the CDR3 is TGCGCCAGCAGCCTCGGGCTAGTGGGCACAGATACGCAGTATTTT.

The chain carries TRBV28 and TRBJ1-2; D is uncertain. The CDR3 covers 16 residues. Germline CDR1 MDHEN, CDR2 SYDVKM. V was shortened by 7 bases and J by 0 bases, with 18 bases between the two germline ends. The CDR3 DNA is TGTGCCAGCACCCGCGACCGTTTCAGCACTAACTATGGCTACACCTTC. Its translation: CASTRDRFSTNYGYTF.

This chain uses TRBV6-1 with TRBJ2-1; 10 bases line up with TRBD1. Germline CDR1 is MNHNS and CDR2 is SASEGT. The V segment lost 4 bases and the J segment 2 bases; nucleotides outside the gene matches: 5. This CDR3 spans 16 amino acids. CDR3 in DNA: TGTGCCAGCAGTGCTCGACAGGGGGCTGCCTACAATGAGCAGTTCTTC. Translated: CASSARQGAAYNEQFF.

V gene TRBV6-5 combines with J gene TRBJ1-2, with a tentative D call TRBD1 (6 bases). The germline V gene encodes CDR1 MNHEY and CDR2 SVGAGI. The CDR3 totals 14 residues. The V end lost 2 bases, the J end lost 5 bases, and 12 bases lay between the germline ends. CDR3 DNA: TGTGCCAGCAGTTACGGGCAGGGGACTTATGGCTACACCTTC. This gives the protein CASSYGQGTYGYTF.

The chain couples TRBV7-8 to TRBJ1-2; no definite D call. In germline, CDR1 is SGHVS, CDR2 FQNEAQ. V was pared by 1 base and J by 2 bases, with 8 bases between. This CDR3 contains 14 residues. The CDR3 DNA reads as TGTGCCAGCAGCTTAGATCCAAAGAACTATGGCTACACCTTC. It yields the protein CASSLDPKNYGYTF.

This chain joins TRBV20-1 and TRBJ2-5; no definite D call. The length of the CDR3 is 11 residues. Trimming removed 6 bases from V and 5 bases from J, with 10 bases in between. Germline loops: CDR1 DFQATT, CDR2 SNEGSKA (reference sequence). DNA of the CDR3: TGCAGTGCCCAGTTCGGGGAGACCCAGTACTTC. Translation: CSAQFGETQYF.

This clone was detected a few times. The rearrangement uses TRBV18 and TRBJ2-7; D perhaps matches TRBD2 (6 bases). V was cut by 0 bases and J by 4 bases, with 7 bases left in between. The CDR3 has 13 amino acids. Germline-derived CDR1 and CDR2 are KGHSH and LQKENI. The CDR3 DNA follows: TGTGCCAGCTCACCACCGGGAGGATACGAGCAGTACTTC. Translated, it gives CASSPPGGYEQYF. Full variable domain (rest looked up from reference TRBV18 and TRBJ2-7): NAGVMQNPRHLVRRRGQEARLRCSPMKGHSHVYWYRQLPEEGLKFMVYLQKENIIDESGMPKERFSAEFPKEGPSILRIQQVVRGDSAAYFCASSPPGGYEQYFGPGTRLTVT.

The chain recombines TRBV11-2 with TRBJ2-7, with D possibly matching TRBD1 (6 bases). The CDR3 runs 12 residues. Germline V gene lookup returns CDR1 SGHAT and CDR2 FQNNGV. Trimming removed 5 bases from V and 9 bases from J, with 14 bases in between. CDR3 protein: CASSPDRSAQYF. The CDR3 coding sequence is TGTGCCAGCAGCCCGGACAGATCCGCGCAGTACTTC.

This clone turned up a few times. The rearrangement joins TRBV5-4 to TRBJ1-2, with a tentative D call TRBD1 (5 bases). Germline V gene data show CDR1 as SGHNT and CDR2 as YYREEE (reference sequence). The V end lost 7 bases, the J end lost 0 bases, and 13 bases lay between the germline ends. The CDR3 has 14 amino acids. CDR3 nucleotides: TGTGCCAGCGTCCAGGGAGCGTCTAACTATGGCTACACCTTC. Its translation is CASVQGASNYGYTF.

J is TRBJ2-1 and V is TRBV5-5; TRBD2 matches at 7 bases. CDR1 and CDR2 from the germline V gene are SGHKS and YYEKEE (reference sequence). This CDR3 region has 15 residues. The V segment lost 4 bases and the J segment 2 bases; nucleotides outside the gene matches: 6. As DNA, the CDR3 is TGTGCCAGCAGCGGGCGGGAGCGCACCTACAATGAGCAGTTCTTC. Its protein is CASSGRERTYNEQFF. The complete variable domain, with remaining parts taken from reference TRBV5-5 and TRBJ2-1, reads DAGVTQSPTHLIKTRGQQVTLRCSPISGHKSVSWYQQVLGQGPQFIFQYYEKEERGRGNFPDRFSARQFPNYSSELNVNALLLGDSALYLCASSGRERTYNEQFFGPGTRLTVL.

The chain links TRBV27 to TRBJ1-5; D gene uncertain. Germline assignment: CDR1 MNHEY and CDR2 SMNVEV (reference sequence). Trimming cost V 6 bases and J 1 base, with 7 bases left between them. This CDR3 contains 13 residues. In DNA form, the CDR3 reads TGTGCCAGCAGCCCCTGGAGCAATCAGCCCCAGCATTTT. This encodes CASSPWSNQPQHF.

The CDR3 is CASRQGHNSPLHF. As DNA, the CDR3 is TGTGCCAGCAGACAGGGCCATAATTCACCCCTCCACTTT. The chain is built from TRBV6-5 and TRBJ1-6, with D possibly TRBD1 on 6 matching bases. V lost 6 bases to trimming and J lost 5 bases, with 8 bases between them. This CDR3 contains 13 residues. Germline assignment: CDR1 MNHEY and CDR2 SVGAGI.

The V and J genes are TRBV19 and TRBJ2-2; 7 nucleotides match TRBD1. Germline V gives CDR1 LNHDA, CDR2 SQIVND (reference sequence). This CDR3 contains 13 residues. With V trimmed by 5 bases and J by 5 bases, 2 bases remained unmatched. CDR3 sequence (DNA): TGTGCCAGTAGTCAACAGGGGACCGGGGAGCTGTTTTTT. Protein: CASSQQGTGELFF. The full variable domain, completed using reference TRBV19 and TRBJ2-2, is DGGITQSPKYLFRKEGQNVTLSCEQNLNHDAMYWYRQDPGQGLRLIYYSQIVNDFQKGDIAEGYSVSREKKESFPLTVTSAQKNPTAFYLCASSQQGTGELFFGEGSRLTVL.

The chain has TRBV18 and TRBJ1-1; 8 bases are a match to TRBD1. The ends lost 4 bases at V and 6 bases at J; junction bases unmatched: 10. The CDR3 covers 15 residues. Germline V gene data show CDR1 as KGHSH and CDR2 as LQKENI. Written as DNA, the CDR3 is TGTGCCAGCTCACTACCGACAGGGGCCGGGGCTGAAGCTTTCTTT. Translation gives CASSLPTGAGAEAFF.

V usage is TRBV15 and J usage is TRBJ2-1, with 10 bases identical to TRBD2. After removal of 0 bases from V and 8 bases from J, the junction contained 7 bases not matched to a gene. CDR3 length equals 16 residues. Germline lookup yields CDR1 LNHNV and CDR2 YYDKDF (reference sequence). CDR3: CATSRDRSSGSYEQFF. DNA for the CDR3: TGTGCCACCAGCAGAGATCGGTCTAGCGGGAGCTATGAGCAGTTCTTC. Filled out from reference TRBV15 and TRBJ2-1, the complete variable domain reads DAMVIQNPRYQVTQFGKPVTLSCSQTLNHNVMYWYQQKSSQAPKLLFHYYDKDFNNEADTPDNFQSRRPNTSFCFLDIRSPGLGDTAMYLCATSRDRSSGSYEQFFGPGTRLTVL.

V gene TRBV19 combines with J gene TRBJ1-4, with TRBD1 matching 7 bases. The germline V gene encodes CDR1 LNHDA and CDR2 SQIVND (reference sequence). After removal of 2 bases from V and 5 bases from J, the junction contained 8 bases not matched to a gene. The CDR3 covers 16 residues. CDR3 in amino acids: CASSIRIGTANEKLFF. The CDR3 coding sequence is TGTGCCAGTAGTATACGCATCGGGACAGCGAATGAAAAACTGTTTTTT.

The V gene is TRBV19, the J gene TRBJ1-1; D not resolved. The CDR3 is made up of 15 amino acids. Trimming pared 3 bases from V and 3 bases from J, leaving 14 bases between. The V gene's germline CDR1 is LNHDA and CDR2 SQIVND (reference sequence). The CDR3 DNA reads TGTGCCAGTAGTATCGCGAGGGCGATGGACACTGAAGCTTTCTTT. The encoded protein is CASSIARAMDTEAFF.

This clone was detected a few times. V gene TRBV9 combines with J gene TRBJ2-3; D is tentatively TRBD1 or TRBD2 (6 bases each). V was clipped by 2 bases and J by 6 bases, with 13 bases between them. Germline CDR1 and CDR2: SGDLS and YYNGEE. This CDR3 has 14 residues. CDR3 protein: CASSVPGGPDTQYF. CDR3 coding DNA: TGTGCCAGCAGCGTCCCCGGGGGCCCCGATACGCAGTATTTT.

V is TRBV7-9 and J is TRBJ1-5, with D unresolved. Germline V CDR1 and CDR2: SEHNR, FQNEAQ (reference sequence). The germline V and J ends were trimmed by 5 bases and 5 bases, with 10 bases remaining between them. This CDR3 region has 13 residues. CDR3 amino acids: CASSVMSDQPQHF. The CDR3 bases are TGTGCCAGCAGCGTTATGAGCGATCAGCCCCAGCATTTT. The complete variable domain, with remaining parts taken from reference TRBV7-9 and TRBJ1-5, reads DTGVSQNPRHKITKRGQNVTFRCDPISEHNRLYWYRQTLGQGPEFLTYFQNEAQLEKSRLLSDRFSAERPKGSFSTLEIQRTEQGDSAMYLCASSVMSDQPQHFGDGTRLSIL.

The genes are TRBV5-7 and TRBJ1-5; weak D call: TRBD1 (6 bases). TRBV5-7 is annotated as an ORF whose role is uncertain. Deletions cut 0 bases from V and 15 bases from J, with 19 bases between. This CDR3 is built from 14 residues. CDR3 coding DNA: TGTGCCAGCAGCTTGGGGGAGGGGGGACACTCTTGGCATTTT. Protein product: CASSLGEGGHSWHF.

The chain has TRBV19 and TRBJ1-2, with 7 bases matching TRBD1. Germline V gene sequence: CDR1 LNHDA, CDR2 SQIVND (reference sequence). The CDR3 loop spans 13 amino acids. V was pared by 4 bases and J by 4 bases, with 3 bases of the junction left unmatched. This chain's CDR3 is CASSNDRVYGYTF. In DNA form, the CDR3 reads TGTGCCAGTAGTAATGACAGGGTCTATGGCTACACCTTC.

The chain combines TRBV6-5 with TRBJ1-1; weak D call: TRBD1 (5 bases). This CDR3 comprises 16 residues. Trimming pared 2 bases from V and 4 bases from J, leaving 17 bases between. CDR1 MNHEY and CDR2 SVGAGI come from the germline V gene. CDR3 region: CASSYIIGGGTTEAFF. In DNA, the CDR3 is TGTGCCAGCAGTTACATTATCGGGGGGGGGACCACTGAAGCTTTCTTT.